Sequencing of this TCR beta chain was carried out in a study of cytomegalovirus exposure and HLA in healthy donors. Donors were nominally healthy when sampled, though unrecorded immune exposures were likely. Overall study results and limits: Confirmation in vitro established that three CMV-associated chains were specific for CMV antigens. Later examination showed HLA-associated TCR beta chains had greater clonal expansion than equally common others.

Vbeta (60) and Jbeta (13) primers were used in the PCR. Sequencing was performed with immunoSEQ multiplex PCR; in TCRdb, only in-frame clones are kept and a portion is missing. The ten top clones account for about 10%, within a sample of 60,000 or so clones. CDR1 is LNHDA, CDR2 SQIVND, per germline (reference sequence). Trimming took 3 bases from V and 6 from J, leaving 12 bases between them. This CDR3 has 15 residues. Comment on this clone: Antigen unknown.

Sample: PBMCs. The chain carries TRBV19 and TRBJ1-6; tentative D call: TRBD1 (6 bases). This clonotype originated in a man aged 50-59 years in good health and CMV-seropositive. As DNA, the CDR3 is TGTGCCAGTAGTATTCGGACAGCTAGTAATTCACCCCTCCACTTT. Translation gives CASSIRTASNSPLHF. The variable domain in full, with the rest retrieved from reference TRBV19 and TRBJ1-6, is DGGITQSPKYLFRKEGQNVTLSCEQNLNHDAMYWYRQDPGQGLRLIYYSQIVNDFQKGDIAEGYSVSREKKESFPLTVTSAQKNPTAFYLCASSIRTASNSPLHFGNGTRLTVT.